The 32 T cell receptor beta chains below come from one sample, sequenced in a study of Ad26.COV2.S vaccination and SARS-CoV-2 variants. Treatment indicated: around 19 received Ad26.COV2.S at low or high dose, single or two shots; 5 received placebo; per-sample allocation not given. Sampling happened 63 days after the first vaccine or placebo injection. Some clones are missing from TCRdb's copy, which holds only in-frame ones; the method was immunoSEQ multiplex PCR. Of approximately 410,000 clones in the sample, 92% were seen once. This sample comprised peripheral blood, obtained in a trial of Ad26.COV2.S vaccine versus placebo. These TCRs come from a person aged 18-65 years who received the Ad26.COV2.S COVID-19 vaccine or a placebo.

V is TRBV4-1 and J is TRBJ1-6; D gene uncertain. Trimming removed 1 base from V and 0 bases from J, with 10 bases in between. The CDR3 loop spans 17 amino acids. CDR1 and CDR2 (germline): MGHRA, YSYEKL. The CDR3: CASSQGRQSSYNSPLHF. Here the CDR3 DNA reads TGCGCCAGCAGCCAAGGGAGGCAGAGCTCCTATAATTCACCCCTCCACTTT.

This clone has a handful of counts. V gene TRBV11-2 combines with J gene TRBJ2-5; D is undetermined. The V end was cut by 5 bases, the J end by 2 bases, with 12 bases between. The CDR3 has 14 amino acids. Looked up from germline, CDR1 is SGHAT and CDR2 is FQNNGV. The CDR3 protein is CASSLWASQETQYF. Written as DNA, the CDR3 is TGTGCCAGCAGCCTCTGGGCTTCGCAAGAGACCCAGTACTTC. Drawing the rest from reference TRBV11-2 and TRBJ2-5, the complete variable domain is EAGVAQSPRYKIIEKRQSVAFWCNPISGHATLYWYQQILGQGPKLLIQFQNNGVVDDSQLPKDRFSAERLKGVDSTLKIQPAKLEDSAVYLCASSLWASQETQYFGPGTRLLVL.

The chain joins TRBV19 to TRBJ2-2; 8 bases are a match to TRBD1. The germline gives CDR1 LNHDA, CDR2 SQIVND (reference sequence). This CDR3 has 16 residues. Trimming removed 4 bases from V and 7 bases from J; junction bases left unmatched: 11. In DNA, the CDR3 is TGTGCCAGTAGTACCTTCTCAGGGGGCTTTAGCGGGGAGCTGTTTTTT. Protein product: CASSTFSGGFSGELFF.

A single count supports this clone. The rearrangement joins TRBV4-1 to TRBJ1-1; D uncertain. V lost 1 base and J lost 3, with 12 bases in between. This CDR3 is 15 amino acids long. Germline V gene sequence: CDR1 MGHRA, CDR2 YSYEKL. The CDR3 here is CASSQGPTTDTEAFF. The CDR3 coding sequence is TGCGCCAGCAGCCAAGGACCCACGACGGACACTGAAGCTTTCTTT.

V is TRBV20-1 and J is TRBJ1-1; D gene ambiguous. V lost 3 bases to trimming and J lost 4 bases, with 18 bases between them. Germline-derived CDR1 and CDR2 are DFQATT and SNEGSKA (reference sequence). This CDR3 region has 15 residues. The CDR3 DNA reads TGCAGTGCTAGTGAACGGTTGGTGGGTGGCACTGAAGCTTTCTTT. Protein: CSASERLVGGTEAFF.

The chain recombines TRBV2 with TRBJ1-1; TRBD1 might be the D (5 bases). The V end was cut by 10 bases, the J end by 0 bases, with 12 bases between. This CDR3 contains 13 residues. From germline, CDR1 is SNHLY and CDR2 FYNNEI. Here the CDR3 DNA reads TGTGCCACCACGACAGACATGAACACTGAAGCTTTCTTT. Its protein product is CATTTDMNTEAFF.

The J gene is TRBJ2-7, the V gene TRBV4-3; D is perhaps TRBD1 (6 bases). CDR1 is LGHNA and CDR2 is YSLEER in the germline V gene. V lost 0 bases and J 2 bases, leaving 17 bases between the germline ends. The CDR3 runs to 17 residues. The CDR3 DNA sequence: TGCGCCAGCAGCCAAGAGGGGGCCGGTGCGATCACCTACGAGCAGTACTTC. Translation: CASSQEGAGAITYEQYF.

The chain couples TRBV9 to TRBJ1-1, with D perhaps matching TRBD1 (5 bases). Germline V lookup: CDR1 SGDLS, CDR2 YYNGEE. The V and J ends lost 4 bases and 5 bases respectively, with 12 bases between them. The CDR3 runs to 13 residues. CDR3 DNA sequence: TGTGCCAGCAGCCCGAGTTGGGGGACTGAAGCTTTCTTT. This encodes CASSPSWGTEAFF.

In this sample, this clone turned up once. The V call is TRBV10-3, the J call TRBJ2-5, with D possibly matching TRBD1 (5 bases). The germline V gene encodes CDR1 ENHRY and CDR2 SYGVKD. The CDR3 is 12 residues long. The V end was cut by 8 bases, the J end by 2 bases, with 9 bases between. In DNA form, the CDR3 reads TGTGCCATCGCCAGGGATCAAGAGACCCAGTACTTC. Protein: CAIARDQETQYF.

The DNA for the CDR3 is TGTGCCAGCAGCTCCCAGACGGGGACTAACTATGGCTACACCTTC. It translates to CASSSQTGTNYGYTF. The chain links TRBV5-6 to TRBJ1-2; D is undetermined. Germline V gene data show CDR1 as SGHDT and CDR2 as YYEEEE. The CDR3 sequence is 15 residues long. Trimming took off 3 bases at V and 0 bases at J, with 12 bases between the two ends.

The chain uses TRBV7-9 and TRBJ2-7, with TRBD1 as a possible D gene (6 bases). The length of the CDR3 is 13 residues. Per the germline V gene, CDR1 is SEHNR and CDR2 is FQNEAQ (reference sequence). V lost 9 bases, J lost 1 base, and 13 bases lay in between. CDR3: CASIDRSSYEQYF. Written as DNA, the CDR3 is TGTGCCAGTATCGACAGGTCTTCCTACGAGCAGTACTTC.

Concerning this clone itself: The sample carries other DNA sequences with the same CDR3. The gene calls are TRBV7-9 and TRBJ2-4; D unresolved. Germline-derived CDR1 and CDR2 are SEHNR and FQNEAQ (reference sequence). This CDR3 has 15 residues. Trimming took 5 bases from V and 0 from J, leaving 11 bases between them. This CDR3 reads CASSPRVLAKNIQYF. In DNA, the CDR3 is TGTGCCAGCAGCCCACGTGTACTAGCCAAAAACATTCAGTACTTC. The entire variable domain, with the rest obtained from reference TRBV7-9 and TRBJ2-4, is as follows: DTGVSQNPRHKITKRGQNVTFRCDPISEHNRLYWYRQTLGQGPEFLTYFQNEAQLEKSRLLSDRFSAERPKGSFSTLEIQRTEQGDSAMYLCASSPRVLAKNIQYFGAGTRLSVL.

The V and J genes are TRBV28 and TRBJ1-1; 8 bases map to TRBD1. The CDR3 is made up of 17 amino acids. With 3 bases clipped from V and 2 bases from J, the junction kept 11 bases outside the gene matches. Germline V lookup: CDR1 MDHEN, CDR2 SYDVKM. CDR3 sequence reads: CASSFRTGLGQNTEAFF. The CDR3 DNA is TGTGCCAGCAGTTTCCGGACAGGGTTGGGGCAAAACACTGAAGCTTTCTTT.

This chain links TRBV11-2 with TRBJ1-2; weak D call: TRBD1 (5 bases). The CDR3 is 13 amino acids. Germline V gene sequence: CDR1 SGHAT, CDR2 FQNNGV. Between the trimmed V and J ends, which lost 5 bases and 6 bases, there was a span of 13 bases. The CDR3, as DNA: TGTGCCAGCAGCCGGGACTTACCTCATGGCTACACCTTC. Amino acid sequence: CASSRDLPHGYTF.

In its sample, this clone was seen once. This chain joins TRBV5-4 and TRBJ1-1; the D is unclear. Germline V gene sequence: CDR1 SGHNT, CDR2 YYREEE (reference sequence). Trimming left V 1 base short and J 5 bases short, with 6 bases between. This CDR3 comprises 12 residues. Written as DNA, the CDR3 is TGTGCCAGCAGCTTGTTGGGGACTGAAGCTTTCTTT. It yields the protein CASSLLGTEAFF.

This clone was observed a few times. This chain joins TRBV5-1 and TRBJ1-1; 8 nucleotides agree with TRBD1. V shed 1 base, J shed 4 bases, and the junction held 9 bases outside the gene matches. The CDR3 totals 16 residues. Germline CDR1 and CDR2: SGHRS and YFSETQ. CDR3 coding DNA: TGCGCCAGCAGCTTGACGACAGGGGCACGGGTCACTGAAGCTTTCTTT. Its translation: CASSLTTGARVTEAFF.

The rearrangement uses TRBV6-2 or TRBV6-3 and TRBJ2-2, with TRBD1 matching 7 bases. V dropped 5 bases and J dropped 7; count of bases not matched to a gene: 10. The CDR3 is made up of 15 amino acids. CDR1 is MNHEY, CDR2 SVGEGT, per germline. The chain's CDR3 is CASSRDRVTGGELFF. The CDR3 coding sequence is TGTGCCAGCAGTCGCGACAGGGTAACGGGCGGGGAGCTGTTTTTT.

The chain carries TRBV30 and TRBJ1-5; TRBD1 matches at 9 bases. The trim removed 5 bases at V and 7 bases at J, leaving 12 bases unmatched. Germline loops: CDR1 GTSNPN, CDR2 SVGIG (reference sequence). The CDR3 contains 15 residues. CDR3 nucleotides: TGTGCCTGGTCCCCGGGACAGGGTATCTTCCAGCCCCAGCATTTT. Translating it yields CAWSPGQGIFQPQHF.

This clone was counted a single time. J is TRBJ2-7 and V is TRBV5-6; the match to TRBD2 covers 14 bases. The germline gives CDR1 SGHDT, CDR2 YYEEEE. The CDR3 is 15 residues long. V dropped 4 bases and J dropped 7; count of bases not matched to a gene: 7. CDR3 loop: CASSVPGLAGEEQYF. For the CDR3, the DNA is TGTGCCAGCAGCGTACCGGGACTAGCGGGGGAGGAGCAGTACTTC.

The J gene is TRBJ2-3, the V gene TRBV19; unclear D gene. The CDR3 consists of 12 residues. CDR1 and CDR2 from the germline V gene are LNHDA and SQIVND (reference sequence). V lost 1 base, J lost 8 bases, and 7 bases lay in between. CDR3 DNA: TGTGCCAGTAGTATAGTAACGGGTACGCAGTATTTT. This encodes CASSIVTGTQYF.

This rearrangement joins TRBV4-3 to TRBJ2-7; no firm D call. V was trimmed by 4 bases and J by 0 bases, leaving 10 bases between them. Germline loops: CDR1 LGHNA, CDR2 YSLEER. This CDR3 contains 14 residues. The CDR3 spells CASSPWTSSYEQYF. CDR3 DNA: TGCGCCAGCAGCCCCTGGACGAGCTCCTACGAGCAGTACTTC.

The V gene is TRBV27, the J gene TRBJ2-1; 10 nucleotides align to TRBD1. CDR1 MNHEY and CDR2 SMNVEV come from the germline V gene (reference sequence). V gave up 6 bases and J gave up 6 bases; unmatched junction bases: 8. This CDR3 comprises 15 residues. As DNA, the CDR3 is TGTGCCAGCAGCCGAGGGACAGGGGTTTTCAATGAGCAGTTCTTC. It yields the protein CASSRGTGVFNEQFF.

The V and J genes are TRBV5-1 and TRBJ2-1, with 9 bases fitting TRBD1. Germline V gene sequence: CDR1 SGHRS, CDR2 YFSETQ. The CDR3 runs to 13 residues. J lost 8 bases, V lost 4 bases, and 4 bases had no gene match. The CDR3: CASSVDRGDEQFF. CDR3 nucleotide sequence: TGCGCCAGCAGCGTGGACAGGGGAGATGAGCAGTTCTTC.

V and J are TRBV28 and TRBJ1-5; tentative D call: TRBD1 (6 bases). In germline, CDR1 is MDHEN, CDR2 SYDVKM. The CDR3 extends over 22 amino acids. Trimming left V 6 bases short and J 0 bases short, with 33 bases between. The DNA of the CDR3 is TGTGCCAGCAGCTGGGGGGGCAGGGGCCGCCCGCACGGATTATATAGCAATCAGCCCCAGCATTTT. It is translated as CASSWGGRGRPHGLYSNQPQHF.

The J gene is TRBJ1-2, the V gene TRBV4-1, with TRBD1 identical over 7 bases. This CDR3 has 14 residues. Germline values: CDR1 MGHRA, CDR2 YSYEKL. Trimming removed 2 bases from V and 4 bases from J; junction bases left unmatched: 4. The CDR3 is CASSQPGQSYGYTF. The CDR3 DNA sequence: TGCGCCAGCAGCCAACCGGGACAGAGCTATGGCTACACCTTC.

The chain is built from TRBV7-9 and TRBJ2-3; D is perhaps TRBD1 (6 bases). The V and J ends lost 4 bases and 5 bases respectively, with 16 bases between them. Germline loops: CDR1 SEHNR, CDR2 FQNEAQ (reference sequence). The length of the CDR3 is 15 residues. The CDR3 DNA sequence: TGTGCCAGCAGCTACGGGACATTAAACCGAGATACGCAGTATTTT. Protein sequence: CASSYGTLNRDTQYF. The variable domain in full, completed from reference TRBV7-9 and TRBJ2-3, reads DTGVSQNPRHKITKRGQNVTFRCDPISEHNRLYWYRQTLGQGPEFLTYFQNEAQLEKSRLLSDRFSAERPKGSFSTLEIQRTEQGDSAMYLCASSYGTLNRDTQYFGPGTRLTVL.

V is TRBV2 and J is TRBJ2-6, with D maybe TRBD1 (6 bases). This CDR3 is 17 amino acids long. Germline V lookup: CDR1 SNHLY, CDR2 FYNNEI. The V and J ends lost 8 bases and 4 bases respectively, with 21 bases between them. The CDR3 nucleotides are TGTGCCAGCGGAGAACGAGTGGACAGCTGGGGGGCCAACGTCCTGACTTTC. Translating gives CASGERVDSWGANVLTF.

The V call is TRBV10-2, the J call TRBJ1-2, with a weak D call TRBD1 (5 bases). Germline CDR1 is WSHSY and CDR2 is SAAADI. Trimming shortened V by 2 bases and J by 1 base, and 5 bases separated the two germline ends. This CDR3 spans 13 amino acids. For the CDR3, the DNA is TGCGCCAGCAGTGAGGACAGTAACTATGGCTACACCTTC. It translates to CASSEDSNYGYTF.

The CDR3 region is CASSFLPGEAFF. The CDR3 DNA sequence: TGTGCCAGCAGTTTTTTACCGGGTGAAGCTTTCTTT. The chain has TRBV27 and TRBJ1-1; D unclear. The CDR3 is 12 amino acids. Germline V gene lookup returns CDR1 MNHEY and CDR2 SMNVEV (reference sequence). Trimming left V 3 bases short and J 7 bases short, with 9 bases between.

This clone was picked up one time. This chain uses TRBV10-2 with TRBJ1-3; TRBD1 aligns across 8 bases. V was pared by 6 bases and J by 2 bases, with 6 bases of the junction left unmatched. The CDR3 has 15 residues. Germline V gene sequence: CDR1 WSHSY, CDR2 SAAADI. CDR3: CASRGTGTAGNTIYF. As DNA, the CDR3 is TGCGCCAGCAGAGGGACAGGAACGGCTGGAAACACCATATATTTT.

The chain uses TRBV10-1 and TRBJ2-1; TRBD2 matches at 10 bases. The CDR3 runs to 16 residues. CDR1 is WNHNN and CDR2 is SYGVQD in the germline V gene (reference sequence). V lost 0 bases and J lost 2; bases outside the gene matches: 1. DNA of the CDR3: TGCGCCAGCAGTGAGTCTAGCGGGGGGCCCTACAATGAGCAGTTCTTC. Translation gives CASSESSGGPYNEQFF.

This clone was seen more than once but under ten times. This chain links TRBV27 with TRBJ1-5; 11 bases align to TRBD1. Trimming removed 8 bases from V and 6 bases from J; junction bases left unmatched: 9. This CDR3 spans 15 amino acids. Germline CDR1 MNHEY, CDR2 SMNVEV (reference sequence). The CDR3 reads CASGHGQGAFQPQHF. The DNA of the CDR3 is TGTGCCAGCGGACATGGACAGGGGGCGTTTCAGCCCCAGCATTTT.